The rows below give T cell receptor beta chains drawn from one sample of a study of graft-versus-host responses after intestinal transplantation. These receptors' targets are unknown. TCRdb's table, derived via immunoSEQ multiplex PCR, lists solely in-frame clones and lacks some. Of approximately 82,000 clones in the sample, about nine tenths were seen once. Sequenced here: unstimulated CD4+ T cells sorted from spleen or lymph node cells, sampled before intestinal transplant. Source of these receptors: a human donor who received an intestinal transplant. CDR3s leave out the opening cysteine and the closing phenylalanine or tryptophan. Each record gives: CDR3 protein, V gene, clone size, J gene. A clone size is listed for some rows: how often the clone was seen (once, few, many), or a class if it is expanded.

ASSGRTGPYEQY | TRBV5-1 | - | TRBJ2-7
SVGRADTQY | TRBV29-1 | - | TRBJ2-3
ASSGNPPRTGGSSYNSPLH | TRBV9 | - | TRBJ1-6
ASSWGQQNIQY | TRBV7-2 | - | TRBJ2-4
ASSLQGDGYT | TRBV11-3 | - | TRBJ1-2
ATSRDPDPAYEQY | TRBV15 | once | TRBJ2-7
ASWTGTNTEAF | TRBV21-1 | - | TRBJ1-1
ASSQELGDGYT | TRBV4-3 | - | TRBJ1-2
AWSPRRDTEAF | TRBV30 | - | TRBJ1-1
SSESGDRGDEQF | TRBV29-1 | - | TRBJ2-1
ASGLGTGGSNQPQH | TRBV12-5 | - | TRBJ1-5
AITSNRENTEAF | TRBV10-3 | few | TRBJ1-1
ASSLGQGGNYGYT | TRBV5-8 | - | TRBJ1-2
ASSLWTGPSTDTQY | TRBV4-1 | - | TRBJ2-3
ASSVAAQGLSYEQY | TRBV9 | - | TRBJ2-7
ASSRILAGEENEQF | TRBV18 | - | TRBJ2-1
ASSLGHSYEQY | TRBV13 | - | TRBJ2-7
ASSIQGGGTDTQY | TRBV19 | - | TRBJ2-3
ASSLVQGAYTEAF | TRBV5-1 | - | TRBJ1-1
ASSRPRQGHGYT | TRBV7-2 | - | TRBJ1-2
ASRATSGYSTGELF | TRBV10-2 | - | TRBJ2-2
ASSSGTYLNEQF | TRBV7-2 | - | TRBJ2-1
ASSYSRAQLYGYT | TRBV6-6 | - | TRBJ1-2
AWRRRGNNEQF | TRBV30 | - | TRBJ2-1
ASSSFASSYNEQF | TRBV18 | - | TRBJ2-1
ASSSDRVNTEAF | TRBV11-2 | - | TRBJ1-1
ASRKGLGYGYT | TRBV4-3 | - | TRBJ1-2
ASSPNKGPFYNEQF | TRBV11-2 | once | TRBJ2-1
ASSSAGRWDTEAF | TRBV5-1 | - | TRBJ1-1
ASSVRGGGNTIY | TRBV6-1 | - | TRBJ1-3
ASSLSIGNVYEQY | TRBV4-3 | - | TRBJ2-7
ASSYSSAGKAYGYT | TRBV6-5 | once | TRBJ1-2
ASSTLAGGPGRETQY | TRBV21-1 | few | TRBJ2-3
ATTDRLNTGELF | TRBV10-3 | - | TRBJ2-2
ASSQRLGIETQY | TRBV4-2 | - | TRBJ2-5
ATGDAGGWSLNTGELF | TRBV15 | - | TRBJ2-2
ATVLAPYGYT | TRBV6-5 | - | TRBJ1-2
ASSPLRSGGYYEQY | TRBV18 | - | TRBJ2-7
ASSFGTGGEKLF | TRBV7-2 | few | TRBJ1-4
ASSATLASSFYEQY | TRBV18 | - | TRBJ2-7
ASSLWAGLNYGYT | TRBV27 | - | TRBJ1-2
ASSMIGGTNEKLF | TRBV19 | - | TRBJ1-4
ASSQDRVGWDTQY | TRBV4-3 | - | TRBJ2-3
ASSLEGLNTEAF | TRBV5-1 | - | TRBJ1-1
ASSTGTGGEQPQH | TRBV19 | - | TRBJ1-5
ASRRGLAGTGELF | TRBV7-6 | - | TRBJ2-2
ASSQDTGGNTIY | TRBV4-3 | - | TRBJ1-3
ASSSVGALNTEAF | TRBV11-1 | - | TRBJ1-1
ASSKQGRDYSNQPQH | TRBV5-6 | - | TRBJ1-5
ASSEVGQGRTNYGYT | TRBV2 | - | TRBJ1-2
ASSTTSGGSYNEQF | TRBV6-6 | - | TRBJ2-1
ASSALSEQF | TRBV5-1 | - | TRBJ2-1
ASSVGSASGGTHTQY | TRBV9 | - | TRBJ2-3
ASSLARGSSYEQY | TRBV7-2 | - | TRBJ2-7
ASRQVAGETQY | TRBV7-8 | - | TRBJ2-5
ASSGTGQGAPDTQY | TRBV5-1 | - | TRBJ2-3
ASSLQGQGANVLT | TRBV5-1 | - | TRBJ2-6
ASSITAGGSF | TRBV19 | - | TRBJ1-1
ASSIQGAPGNTIY | TRBV19 | few | TRBJ1-3
ASSPSGNQGYT | TRBV18 | - | TRBJ1-2